This T cell receptor beta chain was documented in a study of blood T cell repertoires in COVID-19. Profiling relied on immunoSEQ multiplex PCR, and the TCRdb table lists in-frame clones only, not all of them. The sample lists 95,000 to 130,000 clones, 70% to 90% occurring once. CDR3 length: 15 residues. Trimming took 3 bases from V and 6 from J; bases not matched to a gene: 2. The V gene's germline CDR1 is KGHSH and CDR2 LQKENI. The chain employs TRBV18 and TRBJ2-1; 13 bases map to TRBD2. The clonotype originates from a man aged 30 to 39 with acute or convalescent COVID-19. Sequenced sample: peripheral blood. CDR3 amino acids: CASSPRTSGGNEQFF. CDR3 sequence (DNA): TGTGCCAGCTCACCCCGGACTAGCGGGGGCAATGAGCAGTTCTTC.